Below are 5 T cell receptor beta chains sequenced from a single sample in a study of vaccination effects on CD4 cells after COVID-19. These receptors have no known antigen. With 9 to 11 days of culture completed, CD4+ T cells were isolated. Produced via immunoSEQ multiplex PCR; TCRdb's table is partial and in-frame only. Seen here are 31,000 or so clones, about two thirds observed once, and the top ten hold 3.8%. The sequenced sample was CD4+ T cells from PBMCs cultured without peptide, obtained before COVID-19 vaccination. The source is a human donor who received a COVID-19 vaccine.

This clone came up once. CDR3 residues: CASSLSGWAYEQYF. The DNA for the CDR3 is TGTGCCAGCAGTCTAAGCGGCTGGGCTTACGAGCAGTACTTC. The V gene is TRBV6-6, the J gene TRBJ2-7; maybe TRBD2 (5 bases). Germline assignment: CDR1 MNHNY and CDR2 SVGAGI (reference sequence). This CDR3 contains 14 residues. Trimming left V 5 bases short and J 4 bases short, with 15 bases between.

Turning to this clone: Other DNA sequences of this sample code for an identical CDR3. The chain links TRBV9 to TRBJ2-7; D call uncertain. CDR3 length: 12 residues. The germline gives CDR1 SGDLS, CDR2 YYNGEE. The V end lost 3 bases, the J end lost 1 base, and 5 bases lay between the germline ends. The CDR3 loop is CASSASSYEQYF. The CDR3 coding sequence is TGTGCCAGCAGCGCCTCGTCCTACGAGCAGTACTTC.

The rearrangement links TRBV24-1 to TRBJ2-7; unclear D gene. The CDR3 is 12 residues long. CDR1 and CDR2 (germline): KGHDR, SFDVKD. V lost 6 bases to trimming and J lost 4 bases, with 9 bases between them. CDR3 coding DNA: TGTGCCACCAGTTATCGGGCTTACGAGCAGTACTTC. Encoded protein: CATSYRAYEQYF.

The chain joins TRBV29-1 to TRBJ2-3; 8 nucleotides align to TRBD1. Germline V gene lookup returns CDR1 SQVTM and CDR2 ANQGSEA. Trimming at V came to 0 bases and at J to 5 bases, leaving 4 bases not matched to a gene. The CDR3 loop spans 14 amino acids. The CDR3 protein is CSVEEWTGLDTQYF. CDR3 sequence (DNA): TGCAGCGTTGAAGAATGGACAGGGTTAGATACGCAGTATTTT.

The chain joins TRBV18 to TRBJ1-1; weak D call: TRBD1 (5 bases). The CDR3 contains 13 residues. Per the germline V gene, CDR1 is KGHSH and CDR2 is LQKENI. The ends were cut back, 4 bases at V and 5 bases at J, with 11 bases in the middle. CDR3 sequence: CASSRERGTEAFF. Written as DNA, the CDR3 is TGTGCCAGCTCACGAGAAAGGGGTACTGAAGCTTTCTTT.